Presented here are 17 T cell receptor beta chains from one specimen sequenced in a study of human T cells and chemical hapten exposure. TCRdb called the RACE reads again in MiXCR, with one record for every CDR3 protein. The data contain around 99,000 distinct CDR3 sequences, about an eighth of them singletons. Time point meaning: patch test 1, 2 weeks after DPC sensitization. Indicated treatment: therapeutic diphenylcyclopropenone sensitization with weekly scalp DPC. Sample: whole blood, taken in connection with sensitization to the hapten diphenylcyclopropenone (DPC). The receptors shown here come from a woman in her thirties or forties with alopecia areata. Some clones in this sample may be carry-over from other donors' samples.

This clonotype was seen many times. This sequence joins TRBV28 and TRBJ2-3, with TRBD2 matching over 10 bases. The CDR3 is 13 amino acids. Germline CDR1 is MDHEN and CDR2 is SYDVKM. V dropped 4 bases and J dropped 14; count of bases not matched to a gene: 9. The CDR3: CASSYPLAGEVYF. In DNA, the CDR3 is TGTGCCAGCAGTTATCCTCTAGCGGGAGAGGTGTATTTT. Full variable domain (outside the CDR3, taken from reference TRBV28 and TRBJ2-3): DVKVTQSSRYLVKRTGEKVFLECVQDMDHENMFWYRQDPGLGLRLIYFSYDVKMKEKGDIPEGYSVSREKKERFSLILESASTNQTSMYLCASSYPLAGEVYFGPGTRLTVL.

This clonotype was seen just once. The chain links TRBV20-1 to TRBJ2-1, with 7 bases lining up with TRBD2. Per the germline V gene, CDR1 is DFQATT and CDR2 is SNEGSKA (reference sequence). This CDR3 comprises 14 residues. The trim removed 7 bases at V and 7 bases at J, leaving 13 bases unmatched. The DNA of the CDR3 is TGCAGTGTACTCGGGAGGTCTTGGGGAAATGAGCAGTTCTTC. Protein sequence: CSVLGRSWGNEQFF.

This clonotype was seen more than once but under ten times. The CDR3 reads CASSGYGGTDTDTQYF. For the CDR3, the DNA is TGTGCCAGCAGCGGATACGGGGGGACGGACACAGATACGCAGTATTTT. V usage is TRBV9 and J usage is TRBJ2-3; 7 nucleotides agree with TRBD2. Per germline, CDR1 SGDLS and CDR2 YYNGEE. The CDR3 sequence is 16 residues long. V gave up 3 bases and J gave up 2 bases; unmatched junction bases: 9.

The J gene is TRBJ2-1, the V gene TRBV11-1; D uncertain. CDR1 is SGHAT and CDR2 is FQDESV in the germline V gene (reference sequence). With 2 bases removed from V and 9 bases from J, the gap between germline ends came to 14 bases. The CDR3 consists of 14 residues. The CDR3 coding sequence is TGTGCCAGCAGCTTAAGTCCAACCTTGGGTGAGCAGTTCTTC. This gives the protein CASSLSPTLGEQFF.

The sample holds a few counts of this clonotype. The chain uses TRBV6-2 or TRBV6-3 and TRBJ1-5; TRBD1 is a possible D gene (5 bases). V was pared by 7 bases and J by 4 bases, with 14 bases between. The CDR3 is 14 amino acids. The germline V gene has CDR1 MNHEY and CDR2 SVGEGT. CDR3 sequence: CASTGTPRNQPQHF. CDR3 bases: TGTGCCAGCACGGGGACTCCTCGGAATCAGCCCCAGCATTTT.

The chain links TRBV18 to TRBJ2-7; D might be TRBD2 (6 bases). The CDR3 has 12 residues. Germline V gene data show CDR1 as KGHSH and CDR2 as LQKENI. Trimming left V 3 bases short and J 9 bases short, with 12 bases between. The CDR3 nucleotides read TGTGCCAGCTCACCGGGGGAGGAGCGGCAGTACTTC. Residues: CASSPGEERQYF.

The sample holds many counts of this clonotype. The chain joins TRBV20-1 to TRBJ2-7; D is ambiguous. The CDR3 runs 13 residues. Germline V gene sequence: CDR1 DFQATT, CDR2 SNEGSKA (reference sequence). Trimming shortened V by 3 bases and J by 7 bases, and 16 bases separated the two germline ends. CDR3: CSASPDLVGEQYF. In nucleotides, the CDR3 is TGCAGTGCTAGCCCGGATCTAGTGGGTGAGCAGTACTTC.

The J gene is TRBJ2-7, the V gene TRBV7-8, with D perhaps TRBD2 (5 bases). V lost 6 bases, J lost 0 bases, and 15 bases lay in between. Germline V gene sequence: CDR1 SGHVS, CDR2 FQNEAQ. The CDR3 extends over 15 amino acids. The CDR3 sequence is CASRNKLDRSYEQYF. The CDR3 region has the DNA TGTGCCAGCAGGAATAAACTAGACCGCTCCTACGAGCAGTACTTC.

This clonotype was seen at least ten times. The rearrangement uses TRBV29-1 and TRBJ2-7; tentatively, D is TRBD2 (5 bases). The germline V gene has CDR1 SQVTM and CDR2 ANQGSEA. The germline V and J ends were trimmed by 4 bases and 2 bases, with 9 bases remaining between them. The CDR3 has 12 residues. CDR3 in DNA: TGCAGCGTTGGGGGAGAAGCCTACGAGCAGTACTTC. This codes for CSVGGEAYEQYF.

This clonotype was seen at least ten times. The V and J genes are TRBV11-3 and TRBJ2-7; possibly TRBD2 for D (5 bases). The V end lost 1 base, the J end lost 4 bases, and 8 bases lay between the germline ends. CDR1 and CDR2 (germline): SGHNT, YENEEA. The CDR3 totals 13 residues. The CDR3 coding sequence is TGTGCCAGCAGCTTAGGAGGGAGTTACGAGCAGTACTTC. Protein sequence: CASSLGGSYEQYF.

This chain links TRBV29-1 with TRBJ2-1; 7 bases fit TRBD2. The CDR3 has 14 residues. CDR1 and CDR2 (germline): SQVTM, ANQGSEA. Unmatched junction bases numbered 12, after V lost 5 bases and J lost 8 bases. CDR3 coding DNA: TGCAGCGTTCGATGGACTAGTGGGTCCGATGAGCAGTTCTTC. Translating gives CSVRWTSGSDEQFF.

This clonotype was counted a few times. This chain links TRBV29-1 with TRBJ2-2; the match to TRBD2 covers 7 bases. The germline CDR1 and CDR2 sequences are SQVTM and ANQGSEA. The trim removed 4 bases at V and 6 bases at J, leaving 2 bases unmatched. The CDR3 has 12 amino acids. The CDR3 reads CSVGGSAGELFF. CDR3 coding DNA: TGCAGCGTTGGCGGGAGCGCCGGGGAGCTGTTTTTT.

Many counts were recorded for this clonotype. The V call is TRBV20-1, the J call TRBJ2-3, with D possibly TRBD2 on 8 matching bases. Germline V gives CDR1 DFQATT, CDR2 SNEGSKA (reference sequence). The CDR3 extends over 14 amino acids. Trimming cost V 6 bases and J 8 bases, with 21 bases left between them. In DNA, the CDR3 is TGCAGTGCCGCAGGGGGGGCGGGAGGTGGTACGCAGTATTTT. Protein product: CSAAGGAGGGTQYF.

This sequence joins TRBV20-1 and TRBJ2-2; TRBD1 is a possible D gene (6 bases). The CDR3 spans 14 residues. Trimming left V 7 bases short and J 1 base short, with 13 bases between. CDR1 is DFQATT and CDR2 is SNEGSKA in the germline V gene (reference sequence). The DNA of the CDR3 is TGCAGTGGGACTCCACAGGGGAACACCGGGGAGCTGTTTTTT. Its protein product is CSGTPQGNTGELFF.

V usage is TRBV12-3 or TRBV12-4 and J usage is TRBJ1-1; 10 positions agree with TRBD1. The CDR3 is made up of 14 amino acids. The junction had 5 bases not matched to a gene; V was cut back by 5 bases and J by 5 bases. CDR3 loop: CASSKTGGRTEAFF. CDR3 sequence (DNA): TGTGCCAGCAGTAAGACAGGGGGCCGGACTGAAGCTTTCTTT.

This clonotype occurred a few times. This sequence joins TRBV7-2 and TRBJ1-1; weak D call: TRBD1 (6 bases). From germline, CDR1 is SGHTA and CDR2 FQGNSA. The CDR3 is made up of 15 amino acids. Deletions cut 3 bases from V and 9 bases from J, with 20 bases between. The CDR3 loop reads CASSFPNRDIGKAFF. DNA of the CDR3: TGTGCCAGCAGCTTTCCAAACAGGGACATAGGAAAAGCTTTCTTT.

The J gene is TRBJ1-2, the V gene TRBV29-1; D remains unclear. Germline V gene lookup returns CDR1 SQVTM and CDR2 ANQGSEA. This CDR3 comprises 12 residues. The V end was cut by 6 bases, the J end by 4 bases, with 12 bases between. The DNA of the CDR3 is TGCAGCGTGTATAGAGCTCTCTATGGCTACACCTTC. It translates to CSVYRALYGYTF.